The 6 T cell receptor beta chains below all came from one sample that was sequenced in a study of patients and donors after allogeneic stem cell transplantation. A single record per CDR3 protein comes from TCRdb applying MiXCR to the RT-PCR reads. The sample shows under 30,000 distinct CDR3 sequences, approximately 43% of them seen only once. The sample taken for sequencing was blood, either unsorted or a sorted T cell fraction (not recorded which). The origin of the receptors is a human donor who was either an allogeneic HSCT recipient or a stem cell or donor lymphocyte infusion donor (not recorded which). It is not recorded whose cells these are; they may come from a transplant donor.

This clonotype turned up a few times. This chain connects TRBV27 to TRBJ2-3; 12 nucleotides match TRBD2. Germline V gives CDR1 MNHEY, CDR2 SMNVEV (reference sequence). With V trimmed by 3 bases and J by 2 bases, 6 bases remained unmatched. This CDR3 is 17 amino acids long. CDR3 region: CASSFLLAGGFTDTQYF. The CDR3 DNA reads as TGTGCCAGCAGTTTCCTACTAGCGGGGGGATTCACAGATACGCAGTATTTT.

This chain joins TRBV16 and TRBJ2-7; tentatively, D is TRBD1 or TRBD2 (6 bases each). Per germline, CDR1 KGHSY and CDR2 FQNENV. CDR3 size: 9 residues. Deletions cut 11 bases from V and 7 bases from J, with 9 bases between. The CDR3 sequence: CAGGGEQYF. The CDR3 DNA sequence: TGTGCCGGAGGGGGGGAGCAGTACTTC.

The chain is built from TRBV5-5 and TRBJ2-3; D is tentatively TRBD1 or TRBD2 (5 bases each). Trimming left V 4 bases short and J 6 bases short, with 15 bases between. From germline, CDR1 is SGHKS and CDR2 YYEKEE (reference sequence). The length of the CDR3 is 14 residues. DNA of the CDR3: TGTGCCAGCAGCGGTGGGACCTCCGCGGATACGCAGTATTTT. Amino acid sequence: CASSGGTSADTQYF.

The chain combines TRBV5-1 with TRBJ2-7, with a tentative D call TRBD2 (5 bases). Trimming cost V 0 bases and J 2 bases, with 9 bases left between them. This CDR3 has 14 residues. Germline V gives CDR1 SGHRS, CDR2 YFSETQ. In nucleotides, the CDR3 is TGCGCCAGCAGCTTGGAGGAGGCGCCCTACGAGCAGTACTTC. It yields the protein CASSLEEAPYEQYF.

This clonotype is a singleton in its sample. The chain employs TRBV6-5 and TRBJ2-3; the D gene is possibly TRBD1 (5 bases). Germline V CDR1 and CDR2: MNHEY, SVGAGI. The length of the CDR3 is 15 residues. With 2 bases removed from V and 5 bases from J, the gap between germline ends came to 14 bases. CDR3 nucleotide sequence: TGTGCCAGCAGTTACACGGTGGGGCTAGGAGATACGCAGTATTTT. Residues: CASSYTVGLGDTQYF.

This rearrangement joins TRBV9 to TRBJ2-7; possible D gene TRBD1, 6 bases. CDR1 is SGDLS, CDR2 YYNGEE, per germline. The germline V and J ends were trimmed by 2 bases and 3 bases, with 15 bases remaining between them. The CDR3 is 15 amino acids. The CDR3 here is CASSVSTGTNYEQYF. CDR3 nucleotide sequence: TGTGCCAGCAGCGTCTCAACAGGGACGAACTACGAGCAGTACTTC.